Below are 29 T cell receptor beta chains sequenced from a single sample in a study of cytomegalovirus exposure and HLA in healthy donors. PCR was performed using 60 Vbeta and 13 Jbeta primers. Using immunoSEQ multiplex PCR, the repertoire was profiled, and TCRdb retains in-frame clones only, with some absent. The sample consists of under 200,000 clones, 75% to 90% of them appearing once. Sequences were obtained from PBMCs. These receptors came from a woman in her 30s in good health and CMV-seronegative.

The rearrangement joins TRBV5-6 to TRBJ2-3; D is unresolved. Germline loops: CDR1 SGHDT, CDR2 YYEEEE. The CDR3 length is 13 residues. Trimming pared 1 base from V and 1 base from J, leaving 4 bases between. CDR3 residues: CASSLTGTDTQYF. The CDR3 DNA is TGTGCCAGCAGCTTGACTGGCACAGATACGCAGTATTTT. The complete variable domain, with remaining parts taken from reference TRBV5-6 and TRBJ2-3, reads DAGVTQSPTHLIKTRGQQVTLRCSPKSGHDTVSWYQQALGQGPQFIFQYYEEEERQRGNFPDRFSGHQFPNYSSELNVNALLLGDSALYLCASSLTGTDTQYFGPGTRLTVL.

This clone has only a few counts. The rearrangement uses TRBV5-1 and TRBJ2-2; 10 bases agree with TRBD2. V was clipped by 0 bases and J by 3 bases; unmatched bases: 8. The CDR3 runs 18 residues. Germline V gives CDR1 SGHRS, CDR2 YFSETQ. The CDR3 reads CASSLALASGGYTGELFF. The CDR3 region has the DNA TGCGCCAGCAGCTTGGCCTTGGCTAGCGGGGGATACACCGGGGAGCTGTTTTTT.

DNA for the CDR3: TGTGCCAGCAGCTTAATCGGCGCGGGGGAGCAGTACTTC. It yields the protein CASSLIGAGEQYF. The chain has TRBV7-2 and TRBJ2-7, with a weak D call TRBD2 (6 bases). CDR1 is SGHTA and CDR2 is FQGNSA in the germline V gene. This CDR3 contains 13 residues. Trimming cost V 2 bases and J 7 bases, with 12 bases left between them.

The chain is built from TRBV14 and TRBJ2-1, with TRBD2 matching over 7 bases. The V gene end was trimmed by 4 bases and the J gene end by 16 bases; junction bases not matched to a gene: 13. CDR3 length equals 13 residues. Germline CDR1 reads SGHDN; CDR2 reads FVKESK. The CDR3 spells CASSPDGGGPGFF. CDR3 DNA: TGTGCCAGCAGCCCAGATGGGGGAGGGCCGGGATTCTTC.

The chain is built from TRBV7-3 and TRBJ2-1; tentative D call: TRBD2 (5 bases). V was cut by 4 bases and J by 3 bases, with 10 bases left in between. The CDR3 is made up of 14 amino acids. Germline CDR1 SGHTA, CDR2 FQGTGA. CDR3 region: CASSSIGGYNEQFF. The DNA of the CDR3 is TGTGCCAGCAGCTCTATCGGAGGCTACAATGAGCAGTTCTTC.

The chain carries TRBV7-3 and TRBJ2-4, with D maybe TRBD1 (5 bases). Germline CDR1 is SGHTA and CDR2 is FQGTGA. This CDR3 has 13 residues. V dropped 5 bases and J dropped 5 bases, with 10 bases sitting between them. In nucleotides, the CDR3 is TGTGCCAGCAGCCCGGAAGGGGAAAACATTCAGTACTTC. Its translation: CASSPEGENIQYF. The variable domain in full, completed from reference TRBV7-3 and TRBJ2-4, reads GAGVSQTPSNKVTEKGKYVELRCDPISGHTALYWYRQSLGQGPEFLIYFQGTGAADDSGLPNDRFFAVRPEGSVSTLKIQRTERGDSAVYLCASSPEGENIQYFGAGTRLSVL.

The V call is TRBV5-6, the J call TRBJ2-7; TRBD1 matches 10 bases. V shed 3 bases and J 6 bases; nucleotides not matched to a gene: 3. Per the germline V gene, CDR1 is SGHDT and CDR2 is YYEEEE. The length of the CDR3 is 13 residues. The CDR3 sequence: CASSWDRGGEQYF. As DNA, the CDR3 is TGTGCCAGCAGCTGGGACAGGGGCGGCGAGCAGTACTTC. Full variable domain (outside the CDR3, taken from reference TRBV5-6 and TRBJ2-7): DAGVTQSPTHLIKTRGQQVTLRCSPKSGHDTVSWYQQALGQGPQFIFQYYEEEERQRGNFPDRFSGHQFPNYSSELNVNALLLGDSALYLCASSWDRGGEQYFGPGTRLTVT.

The CDR3 bases are TGTGCCAGCAGCTTCCGGGGGGGCCCTTCAGGGGAGCAGTTCTTC. Residues: CASSFRGGPSGEQFF. The chain carries TRBV11-1 and TRBJ2-1, with 8 bases matching TRBD2. This CDR3 is 15 amino acids long. Germline CDR1 is SGHAT and CDR2 is FQDESV (reference sequence). Trimming cost V 3 bases and J 10 bases; bases outside gene matches: 11.

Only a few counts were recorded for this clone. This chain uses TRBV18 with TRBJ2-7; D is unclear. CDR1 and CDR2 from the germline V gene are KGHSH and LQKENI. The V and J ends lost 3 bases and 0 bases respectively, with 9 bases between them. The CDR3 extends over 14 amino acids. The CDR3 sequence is CASSPARLSYEQYF. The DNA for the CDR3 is TGTGCCAGCTCACCGGCGCGGCTCTCCTACGAGCAGTACTTC.

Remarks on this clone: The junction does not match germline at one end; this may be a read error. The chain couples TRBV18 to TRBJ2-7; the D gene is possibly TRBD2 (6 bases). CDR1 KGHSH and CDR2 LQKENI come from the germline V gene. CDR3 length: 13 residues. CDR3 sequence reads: CASSSRDSHEQYF. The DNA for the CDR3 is TGTGCCAGCTCATCAAGGGACTCCCACGAGCAGTACTTC.

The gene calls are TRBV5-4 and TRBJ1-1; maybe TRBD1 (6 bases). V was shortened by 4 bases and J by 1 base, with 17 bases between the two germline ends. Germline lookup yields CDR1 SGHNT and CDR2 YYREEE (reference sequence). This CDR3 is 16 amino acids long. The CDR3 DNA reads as TGTGCCAGCAGCCTCGGGGGGCGCGGGGCGAACACTGAAGCTTTCTTT. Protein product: CASSLGGRGANTEAFF.

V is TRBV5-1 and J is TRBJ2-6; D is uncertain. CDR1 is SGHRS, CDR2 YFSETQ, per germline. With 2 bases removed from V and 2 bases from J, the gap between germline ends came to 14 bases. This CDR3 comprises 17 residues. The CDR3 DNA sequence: TGCGCCAGCAGCTTCCGGGTCGAAAGCGCTGGGGCCAACGTCCTGACTTTC. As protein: CASSFRVESAGANVLTF.

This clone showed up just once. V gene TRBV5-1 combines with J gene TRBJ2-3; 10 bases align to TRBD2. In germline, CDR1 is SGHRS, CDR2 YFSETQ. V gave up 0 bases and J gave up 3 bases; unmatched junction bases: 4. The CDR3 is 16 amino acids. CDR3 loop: CASSLAASGRTDTQYF. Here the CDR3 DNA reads TGCGCCAGCAGCTTGGCGGCTAGCGGGAGAACAGATACGCAGTATTTT.

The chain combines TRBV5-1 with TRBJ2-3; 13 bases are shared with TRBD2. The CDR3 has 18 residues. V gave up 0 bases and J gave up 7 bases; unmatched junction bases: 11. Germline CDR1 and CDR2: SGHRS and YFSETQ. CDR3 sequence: CASSLGPGLAGAPYTQYF. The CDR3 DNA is TGCGCCAGCAGCTTGGGACCCGGACTAGCGGGAGCCCCGTATACGCAGTATTTT.

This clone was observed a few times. CDR3 region: CASSPDRDSHGYTF. DNA of the CDR3: TGTGCCAGCAGTCCCGACAGGGACAGTCATGGCTACACCTTC. This rearrangement joins TRBV28 to TRBJ1-2, with TRBD1 identical over 7 bases. CDR1 MDHEN and CDR2 SYDVKM come from the germline V gene. The CDR3 consists of 14 residues. V was clipped by 5 bases and J by 6 bases; unmatched bases: 9.

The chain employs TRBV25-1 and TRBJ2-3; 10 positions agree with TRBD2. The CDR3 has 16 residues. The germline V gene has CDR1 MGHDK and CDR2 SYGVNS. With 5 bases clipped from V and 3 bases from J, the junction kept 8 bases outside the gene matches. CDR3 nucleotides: TGTGCCAGCAGTCCTCAGCGGGGGGGCCGTACAGATACGCAGTATTTT. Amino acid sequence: CASSPQRGGRTDTQYF.

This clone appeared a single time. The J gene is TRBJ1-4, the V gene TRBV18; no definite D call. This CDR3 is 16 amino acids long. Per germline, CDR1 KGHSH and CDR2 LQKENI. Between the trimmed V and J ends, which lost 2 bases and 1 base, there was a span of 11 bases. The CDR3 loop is CASSPMTVRTNEKLFF. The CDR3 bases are TGTGCCAGCTCACCAATGACTGTAAGAACTAATGAAAAACTGTTTTTT.

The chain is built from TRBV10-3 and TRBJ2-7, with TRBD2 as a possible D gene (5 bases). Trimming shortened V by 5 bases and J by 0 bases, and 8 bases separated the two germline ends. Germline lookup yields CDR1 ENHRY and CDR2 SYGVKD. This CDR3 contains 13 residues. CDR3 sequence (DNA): TGTGCCATCAGTCACCGGGACTCCTACGAGCAGTACTTC. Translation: CAISHRDSYEQYF.

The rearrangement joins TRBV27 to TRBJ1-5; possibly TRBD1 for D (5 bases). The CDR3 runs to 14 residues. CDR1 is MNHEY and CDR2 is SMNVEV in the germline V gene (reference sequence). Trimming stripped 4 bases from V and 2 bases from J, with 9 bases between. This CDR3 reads CASSWSGGNQPQHF. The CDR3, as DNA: TGTGCCAGCAGTTGGTCGGGGGGCAATCAGCCCCAGCATTTT.

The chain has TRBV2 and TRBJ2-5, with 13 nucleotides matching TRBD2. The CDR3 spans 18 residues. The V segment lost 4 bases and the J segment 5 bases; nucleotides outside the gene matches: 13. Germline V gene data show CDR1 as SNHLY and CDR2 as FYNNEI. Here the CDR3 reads CASSGPTSGRAWEETQYF. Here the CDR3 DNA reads TGTGCCAGCAGTGGCCCTACTAGCGGGAGGGCCTGGGAGGAGACCCAGTACTTC.

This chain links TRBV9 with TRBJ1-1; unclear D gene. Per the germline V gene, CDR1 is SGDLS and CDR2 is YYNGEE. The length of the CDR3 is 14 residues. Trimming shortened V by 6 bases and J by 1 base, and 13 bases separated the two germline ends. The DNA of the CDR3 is TGTGCCAGCACCCCCCATGGGCAGAACACTGAAGCTTTCTTT. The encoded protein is CASTPHGQNTEAFF.

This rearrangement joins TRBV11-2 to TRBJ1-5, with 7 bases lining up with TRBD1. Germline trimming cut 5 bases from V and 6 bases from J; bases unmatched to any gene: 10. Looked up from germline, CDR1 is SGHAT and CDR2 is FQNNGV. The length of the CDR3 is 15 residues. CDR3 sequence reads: CASSPSTGFGQPQHF. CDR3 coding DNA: TGTGCCAGCAGCCCCTCGACAGGGTTTGGTCAGCCCCAGCATTTT.

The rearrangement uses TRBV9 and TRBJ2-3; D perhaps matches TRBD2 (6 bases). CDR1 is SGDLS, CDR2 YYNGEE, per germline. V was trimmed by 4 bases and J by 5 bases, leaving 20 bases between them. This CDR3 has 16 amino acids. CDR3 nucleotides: TGTGCCAGCAGCATGACTAGTGGCGGGCGGGGAGATACGCAGTATTTT. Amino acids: CASSMTSGGRGDTQYF.

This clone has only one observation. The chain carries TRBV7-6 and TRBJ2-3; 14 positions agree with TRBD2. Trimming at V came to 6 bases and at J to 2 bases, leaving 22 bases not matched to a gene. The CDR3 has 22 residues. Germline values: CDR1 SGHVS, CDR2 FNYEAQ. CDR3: CASSKTMGRWTSGGQYTDTQYF. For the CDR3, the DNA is TGTGCCAGCAGTAAGACGATGGGCCGGTGGACTAGCGGGGGGCAGTACACAGATACGCAGTATTTT. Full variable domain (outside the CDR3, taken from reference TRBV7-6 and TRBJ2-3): GAGVSQSPRYKVTKRGQDVALRCDPISGHVSLYWYRQALGQGPEFLTYFNYEAQQDKSGLPNDRFSAERPEGSISTLTIQRTEQRDSAMYRCASSKTMGRWTSGGQYTDTQYFGPGTRLTVL.

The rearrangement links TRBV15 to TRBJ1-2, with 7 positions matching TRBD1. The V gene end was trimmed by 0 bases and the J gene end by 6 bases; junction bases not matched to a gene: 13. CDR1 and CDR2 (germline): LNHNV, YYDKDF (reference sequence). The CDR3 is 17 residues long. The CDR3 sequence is CATSRDVSGGGLNGYTF. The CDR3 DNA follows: TGTGCCACCAGCAGAGACGTATCAGGGGGAGGATTAAATGGCTACACCTTC.

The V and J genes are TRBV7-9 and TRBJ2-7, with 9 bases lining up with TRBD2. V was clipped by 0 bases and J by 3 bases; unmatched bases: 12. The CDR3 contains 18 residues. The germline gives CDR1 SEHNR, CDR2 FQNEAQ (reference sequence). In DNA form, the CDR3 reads TGTGCCAGCAGCTTAGCCGAAAGGCCGAGACTAGCGGACTACGAGCAGTACTTC. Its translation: CASSLAERPRLADYEQYF. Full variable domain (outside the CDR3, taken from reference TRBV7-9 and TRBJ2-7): DTGVSQNPRHKITKRGQNVTFRCDPISEHNRLYWYRQTLGQGPEFLTYFQNEAQLEKSRLLSDRFSAERPKGSFSTLEIQRTEQGDSAMYLCASSLAERPRLADYEQYFGPGTRLTVT.

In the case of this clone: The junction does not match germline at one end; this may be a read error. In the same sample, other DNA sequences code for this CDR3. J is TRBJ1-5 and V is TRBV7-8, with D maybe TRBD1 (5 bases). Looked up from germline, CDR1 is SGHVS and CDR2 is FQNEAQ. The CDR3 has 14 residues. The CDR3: CASSSDRFNQPQHF. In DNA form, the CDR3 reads TGCGCCAGCAGCTCAGACAGATTCAATCAGCCCCAGCATTTT.

As DNA, the CDR3 is TGCAGCGTTGAAGACCTGGCCAACGTCCTGACTTTC. It is translated as CSVEDLANVLTF. The V gene is TRBV29-1, the J gene TRBJ2-6; D gene unclear. From germline, CDR1 is SQVTM and CDR2 ANQGSEA. The V and J ends lost 0 bases and 6 bases respectively, with 3 bases between them. The CDR3 extends over 12 amino acids.

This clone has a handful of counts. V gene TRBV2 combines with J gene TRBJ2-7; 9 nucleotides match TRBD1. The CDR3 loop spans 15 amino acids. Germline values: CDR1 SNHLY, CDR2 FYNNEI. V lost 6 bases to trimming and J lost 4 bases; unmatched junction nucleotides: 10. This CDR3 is CASRTGGTGFYEQYF. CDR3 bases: TGTGCCAGCAGGACCGGAGGGACAGGGTTTTACGAGCAGTACTTC. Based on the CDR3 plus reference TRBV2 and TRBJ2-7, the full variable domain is EPEVTQTPSHQVTQMGQEVILRCVPISNHLYFYWYRQILGQKVEFLVSFYNNEISEKSEIFDDQFSVERPDGSNFTLKIRSTKLEDSAMYFCASRTGGTGFYEQYFGPGTRLTVT.